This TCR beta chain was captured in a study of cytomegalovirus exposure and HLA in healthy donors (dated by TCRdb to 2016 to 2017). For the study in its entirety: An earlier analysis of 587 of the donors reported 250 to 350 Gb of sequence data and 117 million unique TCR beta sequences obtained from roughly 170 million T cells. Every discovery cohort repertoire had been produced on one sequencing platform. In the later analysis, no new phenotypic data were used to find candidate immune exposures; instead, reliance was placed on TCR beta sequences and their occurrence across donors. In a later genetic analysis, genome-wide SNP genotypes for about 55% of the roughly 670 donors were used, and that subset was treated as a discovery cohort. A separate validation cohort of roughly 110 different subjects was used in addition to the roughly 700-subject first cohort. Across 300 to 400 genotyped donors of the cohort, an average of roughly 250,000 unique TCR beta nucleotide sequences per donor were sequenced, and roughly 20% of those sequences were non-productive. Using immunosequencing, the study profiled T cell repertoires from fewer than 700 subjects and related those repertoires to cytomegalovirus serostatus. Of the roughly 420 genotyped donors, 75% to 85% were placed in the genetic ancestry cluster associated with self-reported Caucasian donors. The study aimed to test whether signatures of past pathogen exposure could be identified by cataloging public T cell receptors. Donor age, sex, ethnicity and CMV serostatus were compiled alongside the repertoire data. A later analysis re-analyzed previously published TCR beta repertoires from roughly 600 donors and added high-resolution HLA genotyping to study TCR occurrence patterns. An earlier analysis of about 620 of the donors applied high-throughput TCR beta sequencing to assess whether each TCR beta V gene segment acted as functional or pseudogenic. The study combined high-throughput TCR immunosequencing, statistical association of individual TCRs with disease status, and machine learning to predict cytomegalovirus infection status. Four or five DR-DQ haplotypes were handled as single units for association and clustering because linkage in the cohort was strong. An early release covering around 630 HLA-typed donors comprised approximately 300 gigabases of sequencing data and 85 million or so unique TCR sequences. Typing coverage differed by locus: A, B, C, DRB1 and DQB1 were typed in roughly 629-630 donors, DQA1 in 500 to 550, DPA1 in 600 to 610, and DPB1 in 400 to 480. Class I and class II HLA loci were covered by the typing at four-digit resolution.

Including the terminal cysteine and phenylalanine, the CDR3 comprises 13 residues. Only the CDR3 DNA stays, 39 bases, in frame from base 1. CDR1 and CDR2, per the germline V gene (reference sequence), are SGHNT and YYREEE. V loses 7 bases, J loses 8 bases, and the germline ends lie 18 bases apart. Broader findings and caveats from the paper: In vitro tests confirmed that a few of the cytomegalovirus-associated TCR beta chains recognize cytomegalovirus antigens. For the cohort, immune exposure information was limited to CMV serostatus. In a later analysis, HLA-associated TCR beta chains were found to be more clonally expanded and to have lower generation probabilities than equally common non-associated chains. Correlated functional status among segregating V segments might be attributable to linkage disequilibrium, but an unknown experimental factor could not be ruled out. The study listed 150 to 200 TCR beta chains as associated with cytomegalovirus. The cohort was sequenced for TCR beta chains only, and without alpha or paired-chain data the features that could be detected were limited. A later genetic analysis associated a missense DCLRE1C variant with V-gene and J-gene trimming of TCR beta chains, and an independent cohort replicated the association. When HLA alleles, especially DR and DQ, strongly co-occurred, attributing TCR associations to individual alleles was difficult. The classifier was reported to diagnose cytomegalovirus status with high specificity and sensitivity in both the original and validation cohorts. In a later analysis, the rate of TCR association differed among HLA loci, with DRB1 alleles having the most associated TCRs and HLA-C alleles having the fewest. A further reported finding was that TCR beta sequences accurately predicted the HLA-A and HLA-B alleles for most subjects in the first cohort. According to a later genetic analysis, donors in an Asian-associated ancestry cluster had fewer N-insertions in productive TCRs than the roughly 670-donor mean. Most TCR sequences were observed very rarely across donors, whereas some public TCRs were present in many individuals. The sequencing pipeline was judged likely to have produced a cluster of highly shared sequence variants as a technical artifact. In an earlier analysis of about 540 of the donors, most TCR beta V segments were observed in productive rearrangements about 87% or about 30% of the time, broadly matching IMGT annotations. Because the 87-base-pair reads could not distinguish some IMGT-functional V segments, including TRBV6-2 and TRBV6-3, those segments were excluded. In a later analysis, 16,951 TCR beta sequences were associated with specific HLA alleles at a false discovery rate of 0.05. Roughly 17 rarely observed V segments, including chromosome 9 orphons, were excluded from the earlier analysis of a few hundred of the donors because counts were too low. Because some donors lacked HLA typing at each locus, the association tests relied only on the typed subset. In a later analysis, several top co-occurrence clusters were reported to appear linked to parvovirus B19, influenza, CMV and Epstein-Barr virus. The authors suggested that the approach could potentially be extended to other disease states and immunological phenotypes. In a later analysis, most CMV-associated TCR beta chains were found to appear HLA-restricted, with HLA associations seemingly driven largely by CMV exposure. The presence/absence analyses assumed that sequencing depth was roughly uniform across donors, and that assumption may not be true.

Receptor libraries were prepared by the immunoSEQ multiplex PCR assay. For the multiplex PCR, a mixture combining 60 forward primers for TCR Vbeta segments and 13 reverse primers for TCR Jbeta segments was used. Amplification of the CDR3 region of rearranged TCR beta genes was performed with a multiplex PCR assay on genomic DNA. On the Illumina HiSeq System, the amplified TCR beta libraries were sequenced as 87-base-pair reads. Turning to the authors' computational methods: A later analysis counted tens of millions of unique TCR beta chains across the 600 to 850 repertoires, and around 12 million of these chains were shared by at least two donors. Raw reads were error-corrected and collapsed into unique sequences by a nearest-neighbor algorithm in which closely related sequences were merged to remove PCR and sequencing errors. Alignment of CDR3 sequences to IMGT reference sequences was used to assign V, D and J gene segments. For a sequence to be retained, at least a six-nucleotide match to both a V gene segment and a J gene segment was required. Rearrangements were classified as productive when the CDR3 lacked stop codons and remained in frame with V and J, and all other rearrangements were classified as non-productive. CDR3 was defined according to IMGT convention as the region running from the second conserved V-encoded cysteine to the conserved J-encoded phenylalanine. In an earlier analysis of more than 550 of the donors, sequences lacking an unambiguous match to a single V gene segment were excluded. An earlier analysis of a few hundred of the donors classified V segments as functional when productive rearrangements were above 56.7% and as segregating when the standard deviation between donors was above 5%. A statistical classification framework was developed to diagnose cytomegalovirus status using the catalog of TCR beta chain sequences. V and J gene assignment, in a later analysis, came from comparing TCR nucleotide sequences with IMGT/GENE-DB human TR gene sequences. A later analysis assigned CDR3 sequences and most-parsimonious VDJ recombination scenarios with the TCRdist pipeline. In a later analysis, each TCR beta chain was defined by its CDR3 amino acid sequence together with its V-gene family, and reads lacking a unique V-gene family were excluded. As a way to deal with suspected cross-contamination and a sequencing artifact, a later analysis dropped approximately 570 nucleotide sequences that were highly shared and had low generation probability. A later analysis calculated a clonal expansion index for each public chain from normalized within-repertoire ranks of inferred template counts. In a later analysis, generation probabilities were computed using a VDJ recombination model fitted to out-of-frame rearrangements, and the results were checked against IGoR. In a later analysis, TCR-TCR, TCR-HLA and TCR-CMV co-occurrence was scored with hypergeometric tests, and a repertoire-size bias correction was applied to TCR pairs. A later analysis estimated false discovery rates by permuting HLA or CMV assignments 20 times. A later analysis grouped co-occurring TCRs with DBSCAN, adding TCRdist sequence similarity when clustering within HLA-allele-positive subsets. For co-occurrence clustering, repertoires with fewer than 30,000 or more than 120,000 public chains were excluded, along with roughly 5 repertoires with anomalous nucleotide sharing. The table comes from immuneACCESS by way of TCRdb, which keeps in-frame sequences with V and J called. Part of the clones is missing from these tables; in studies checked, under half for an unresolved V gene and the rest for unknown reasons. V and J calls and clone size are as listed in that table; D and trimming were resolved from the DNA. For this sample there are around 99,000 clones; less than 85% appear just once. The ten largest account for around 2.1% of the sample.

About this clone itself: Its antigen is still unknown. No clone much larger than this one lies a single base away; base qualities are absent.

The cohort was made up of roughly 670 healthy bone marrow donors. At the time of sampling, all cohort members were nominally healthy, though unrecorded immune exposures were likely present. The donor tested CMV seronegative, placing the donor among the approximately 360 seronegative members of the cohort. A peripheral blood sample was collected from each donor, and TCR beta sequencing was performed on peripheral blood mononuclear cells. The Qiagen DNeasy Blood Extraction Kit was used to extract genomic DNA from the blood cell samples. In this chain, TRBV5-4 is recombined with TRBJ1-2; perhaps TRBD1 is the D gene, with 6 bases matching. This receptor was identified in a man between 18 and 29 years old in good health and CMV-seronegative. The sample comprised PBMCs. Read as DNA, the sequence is TGTGCCAGCGTCGATGGAGGGGGAGGGGGCTACACCTTC. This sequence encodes CASVDGGGGGYTF.